This T cell receptor (beta chain) was obtained from a study of blood T cell repertoires in COVID-19. Study details: Whether acute or convalescent, the COVID-19 samples came from the United States, Italy and Spain. T cells, B-cell-depleted T cells, or PBMCs provided the cDNA or gDNA that served as material.

The CDR3 has 16 amino acids. The germline gives CDR1 ENHRY, CDR2 SYGVKD. The ends lost 7 bases at V and 4 bases at J; junction bases unmatched: 9. In the authors' workflow: Reference gene primers were amplified, and this amplification served to estimate nucleated cell counts. Sequenced by immunoSEQ multiplex PCR; TCRdb stores in-frame clones only, minus some. V and J calls and clone size are given by that table; D and trimming were obtained from the DNA. The profile shows a few hundred thousand clones, 83% of them singletons. The chain employs TRBV10-3 and TRBJ1-4; 10 nucleotides line up with TRBD1. Sequencing used peripheral blood. This TCR came from a woman between 50 and 59 years old with acute or convalescent COVID-19. The CDR3 reads CAIKEGQGLDNEKLFF. The CDR3 DNA sequence: TGTGCCATCAAGGAGGGACAGGGGTTAGATAATGAAAAACTGTTTTTT.